The 7 T cell receptor beta chains below were found in one sample sequenced in a study of T cells after yellow fever vaccination. TCRdb re-analysed the 5' RACE reads in MiXCR, keeping a single row per CDR3 protein. The profile shows about 550,000 distinct CDR3 sequences, 15% to 20% of them singletons. Specimen: PBMCs, collected 15 days after the yellow fever booster vaccination. The receptor source for this set is a man aged 25 to 40 who received the YFV17D yellow fever vaccine.

The J gene is TRBJ2-5, the V gene TRBV5-1; D unclear. Germline lookup yields CDR1 SGHRS and CDR2 YFSETQ. Trimming removed 0 bases at V and 2 bases at J, with 14 bases between. CDR3 length: 16 amino acids. The CDR3 coding sequence is TGCGCCAGCAGCTTGGAATATCGAGGACGGCAAGAGACCCAGTACTTC. Amino acids: CASSLEYRGRQETQYF.

The chain links TRBV29-1 to TRBJ2-7, with 9 positions matching TRBD2. Germline V gives CDR1 SQVTM, CDR2 ANQGSEA. The V and J ends lost 3 bases and 4 bases, in that order; junction bases with no gene match: 4. This CDR3 spans 13 amino acids. CDR3 nucleotides: TGCAGCGTTGAGACCGCGGGGGGGTACGAGCAGTACTTC. This codes for CSVETAGGYEQYF.

This clonotype was seen repeatedly, ten times or more. The chain carries TRBV10-3 and TRBJ2-4; D unresolved. The CDR3 length is 17 residues. V was pared by 0 bases and J by 1 base, with 13 bases between. Germline V gives CDR1 ENHRY, CDR2 SYGVKD. CDR3 residues: CAISESYGDAAKNIQYF. The CDR3, as DNA: TGTGCCATCAGTGAGTCTTATGGAGACGCGGCCAAAAACATTCAGTACTTC.

The rearrangement joins TRBV7-8 to TRBJ2-3, with TRBD2 as a possible D gene (6 bases). The V and J ends lost 0 bases and 1 base respectively, with 11 bases between them. The CDR3 consists of 16 residues. Germline CDR1 SGHVS, CDR2 FQNEAQ. The CDR3 sequence is CASSLARDFGTDTQYF. DNA for the CDR3: TGTGCCAGCAGCTTAGCGCGGGACTTTGGCACAGATACGCAGTATTTT.

This clonotype was counted a few times. The V and J genes are TRBV6-1 and TRBJ1-3; D is ambiguous. This CDR3 is 14 amino acids long. Trimming took 6 bases from V and 4 from J, leaving 13 bases between them. Germline assignment: CDR1 MNHNS and CDR2 SASEGT. DNA for the CDR3: TGTGCCAGCAGACCGGGATTTTCGGGAAACACCATATATTTT. This encodes CASRPGFSGNTIYF.

This chain links TRBV20-1 with TRBJ2-1, with D possibly TRBD1 on 6 matching bases. There are 16 residues in the CDR3. V was shortened by 0 bases and J by 3 bases, with 15 bases between the two germline ends. Germline values: CDR1 DFQATT, CDR2 SNEGSKA (reference sequence). CDR3 loop: CSARDRTGTNYNEQFF. The CDR3 DNA is TGCAGTGCTAGAGATCGAACCGGGACAAACTACAATGAGCAGTTCTTC.

The gene calls are TRBV6-2 or TRBV6-3 and TRBJ2-7; the D gene is possibly TRBD2 (6 bases). V lost 6 bases to trimming and J lost 6 bases, with 18 bases between them. The CDR3 is 14 amino acids. The germline CDR1 and CDR2 sequences are MNHEY and SVGEGT. Here the CDR3 reads CASRIGDLVGEQYF. The CDR3 bases are TGTGCCAGCAGGATCGGGGACTTGGTCGGCGAGCAGTACTTC.